These 32 T cell receptor beta chains share one sample of origin, sequenced in a study of cytomegalovirus exposure and HLA in healthy donors. Use of 60 Vbeta and 13 Jbeta primers characterized the PCR. TCRdb's copy holds only in-frame clones and misses some; the assay was immunoSEQ multiplex PCR. This sample's table reports about 210,000 clones. The specimen was PBMCs. These receptors were taken from a young woman in good health and CMV-seropositive.

Regarding this clone: Different DNA sequences within this sample yield the same CDR3. The rearrangement joins TRBV6-1 to TRBJ1-3; no definite D call. Germline CDR1 is MNHNS and CDR2 is SASEGT. Trimming took off 11 bases at V and 2 bases at J, with 19 bases between the two ends. The CDR3 extends over 15 amino acids. The chain's CDR3 is CASRRLTWAGNTIYF. CDR3 nucleotides: TGTGCCTCCCGGAGGCTAACCTGGGCTGGAAACACCATATATTTT.

The chain joins TRBV9 to TRBJ2-3; 8 bases are a match to TRBD2. Germline CDR1 reads SGDLS; CDR2 reads YYNGEE. The V and J ends lost 1 base and 0 bases, in that order; junction bases with no gene match: 4. The CDR3 totals 16 residues. In DNA, the CDR3 is TGTGCCAGCAGCGTAATGGCGGGGGGAAGCACAGATACGCAGTATTTT. This codes for CASSVMAGGSTDTQYF.

V usage is TRBV2 and J usage is TRBJ2-1; 14 bases agree with TRBD2. V dropped 4 bases and J dropped 5; count of bases not matched to a gene: 13. The V gene's germline CDR1 is SNHLY and CDR2 FYNNEI. CDR3 length equals 19 residues. CDR3 region: CASSGTSGGHSHFNNEQFF. Here the CDR3 DNA reads TGTGCCAGCAGTGGGACTAGCGGGGGGCATTCTCATTTTAACAATGAGCAGTTCTTC.

The chain uses TRBV7-9 and TRBJ2-3; 7 bases are a match to TRBD1. V shed 2 bases and J 5 bases; nucleotides not matched to a gene: 7. The CDR3 extends over 15 amino acids. The germline gives CDR1 SEHNR, CDR2 FQNEAQ (reference sequence). CDR3 DNA: TGTGCCAGCAGCTTAATGGGAACAGGGGAAGATACGCAGTATTTT. It yields the protein CASSLMGTGEDTQYF.

This chain connects TRBV9 to TRBJ1-2, with D maybe TRBD1 (5 bases). V lost 3 bases to trimming and J lost 5 bases, with 14 bases between them. Germline V lookup: CDR1 SGDLS, CDR2 YYNGEE. The CDR3 loop spans 14 amino acids. CDR3 sequence (DNA): TGTGCCAGCAGCGCCGCCGGGGGGTATTATGGCTACACCTTC. This sequence encodes CASSAAGGYYGYTF.

For this clone: Additional DNA sequences in this sample encode the identical CDR3. The chain recombines TRBV27 with TRBJ2-3; 8 positions match TRBD2. The CDR3 spans 13 residues. The junction had 3 bases not matched to a gene; V was cut back by 10 bases and J by 0 bases. From germline, CDR1 is MNHEY and CDR2 SMNVEV (reference sequence). The CDR3 DNA reads TGTGCCACCAAGCGGGGGAGCACAGATACGCAGTATTTT. Protein product: CATKRGSTDTQYF.

The chain carries TRBV6-5 and TRBJ2-5; 7 bases align to TRBD1. The J call is in doubt because the DNA end fits TRBJ2-7 better. This CDR3 has 16 amino acids. Germline V gene sequence: CDR1 MNHEY, CDR2 SVGAGI. CDR3 nucleotide sequence: TGTGCCAGCAGTTACTCGTTTACAGGGGCCCTCTACGAGCAGTACTTC. This gives the protein CASSYSFTGALYEQYF.

Comment on this clone: The sample holds other DNA sequences that translate to the same CDR3. V and J are TRBV7-6 and TRBJ2-3; 10 bases are a match to TRBD1. The CDR3 runs to 14 residues. The germline V gene has CDR1 SGHVS and CDR2 FNYEAQ. V lost 3 bases and J lost 4; bases outside the gene matches: 1. The chain's CDR3 is CASSLGTGADTQYF. CDR3 nucleotide sequence: TGTGCCAGCAGCTTGGGGACAGGGGCAGATACGCAGTATTTT. Combining the CDR3 with reference TRBV7-6 and TRBJ2-3 gives the whole variable domain GAGVSQSPRYKVTKRGQDVALRCDPISGHVSLYWYRQALGQGPEFLTYFNYEAQQDKSGLPNDRFSAERPEGSISTLTIQRTEQRDSAMYRCASSLGTGADTQYFGPGTRLTVL.

The V and J genes are TRBV5-1 and TRBJ2-2; TRBD1 matches 7 bases. This CDR3 is built from 14 residues. J was trimmed by 3 bases and V by 6 bases; bases with no gene match: 5. Germline V CDR1 and CDR2: SGHRS, YFSETQ. The CDR3 DNA sequence: TGCGCCAGCACCCGGGACAGCGACACCGGGGAGCTGTTTTTT. Translation: CASTRDSDTGELFF.

The V call is TRBV5-1, the J call TRBJ2-2; a weak D match, TRBD1 (5 bases). The V end lost 0 bases, the J end lost 2 bases, and 11 bases lay between the germline ends. The CDR3 extends over 16 amino acids. Germline CDR1 is SGHRS and CDR2 is YFSETQ. Written as DNA, the CDR3 is TGCGCCAGCAGCTTGGAAGTACAGGAAAACACCGGGGAGCTGTTTTTT. Residues: CASSLEVQENTGELFF. Variable domain in full (rest from reference TRBV5-1 and TRBJ2-2): KAGVTQTPRYLIKTRGQQVTLSCSPISGHRSVSWYQQTPGQGLQFLFEYFSETQRNKGNFPGRFSGRQFSNSRSEMNVSTLELGDSALYLCASSLEVQENTGELFFGEGSRLTVL.

CDR3 DNA: TGTGCCAGCAGCGGACCAGGGGGCCACGAGCAGTACTTC. Translating it yields CASSGPGGHEQYF. This chain connects TRBV9 to TRBJ2-5, with 8 nucleotides matching TRBD1. The DNA end is a closer match to TRBJ2-7, so the J assignment may be wrong. The CDR3 consists of 13 residues. Germline V gives CDR1 SGDLS, CDR2 YYNGEE.

CDR3 protein: CASSPPSGRADNEQFF. The CDR3 DNA sequence: TGTGCCAGCTCACCCCCCAGCGGGAGGGCCGATAATGAGCAGTTCTTC. The chain uses TRBV18 and TRBJ2-1; 10 nucleotides match TRBD2. The germline gives CDR1 KGHSH, CDR2 LQKENI. V dropped 3 bases and J dropped 7; count of bases not matched to a gene: 9. This CDR3 has 16 residues.

V and J are TRBV5-1 and TRBJ2-2, with 8 bases identical to TRBD1. Trimming removed 3 bases from V and 1 base from J; junction bases left unmatched: 5. The germline V gene has CDR1 SGHRS and CDR2 YFSETQ. This CDR3 region has 16 residues. DNA of the CDR3: TGCGCCAGCAGCTCAGGGGGCGCTGGGAACACCGGGGAGCTGTTTTTT. It yields the protein CASSSGGAGNTGELFF.

This chain links TRBV2 with TRBJ2-3; TRBD1 might be the D (6 bases). V gave up 3 bases and J gave up 2 bases, with 12 bases separating them. CDR1 SNHLY and CDR2 FYNNEI come from the germline V gene. This CDR3 is 15 amino acids long. The chain's CDR3 is CASSESGHLTDTQYF. The CDR3 bases are TGTGCCAGCAGTGAGTCGGGACATCTCACAGATACGCAGTATTTT.

CDR3 in DNA: TGTGCCAGCAGTTCCCTGGTCCGAGCTGAAGCTTTCTTT. This sequence encodes CASSSLVRAEAFF. The chain has TRBV27 and TRBJ1-1; D is unresolved. Trimming took off 4 bases at V and 6 bases at J, with 12 bases between the two ends. The CDR3 has 13 residues. Looked up from germline, CDR1 is MNHEY and CDR2 is SMNVEV (reference sequence).

J is TRBJ1-1 and V is TRBV6-1; no clear D gene. The CDR3 is 10 residues long. Per germline, CDR1 MNHNS and CDR2 SASEGT. Trimming took off 7 bases at V and 6 bases at J, with 6 bases between the two ends. CDR3 in amino acids: CASTDSEAFF. Here the CDR3 DNA reads TGTGCCAGCACAGACTCTGAAGCTTTCTTT.

This sequence joins TRBV9 and TRBJ1-1; 7 bases are shared with TRBD1. The germline CDR1 and CDR2 sequences are SGDLS and YYNGEE. This CDR3 has 15 amino acids. The ends lost 4 bases at V and 3 bases at J; junction bases unmatched: 9. CDR3 loop: CASSSEGAEDTEAFF. The CDR3 nucleotides read TGTGCCAGCAGCTCTGAGGGGGCAGAAGACACTGAAGCTTTCTTT.

V usage is TRBV11-2 and J usage is TRBJ1-2; 10 bases match TRBD1. V was pared by 5 bases and J by 1 base, with 10 bases of the junction left unmatched. Germline CDR1 reads SGHAT; CDR2 reads FQNNGV. The CDR3 loop spans 17 amino acids. CDR3 sequence (DNA): TGTGCCAGCAGCCTGATGGGACAGGGGAAGTTTAACTATGGCTACACCTTC. It codes for CASSLMGQGKFNYGYTF.

This chain connects TRBV7-9 to TRBJ2-7; tentatively, D is TRBD1 (5 bases). CDR1 and CDR2 from the germline V gene are SEHNR and FQNEAQ (reference sequence). V was clipped by 5 bases and J by 2 bases, with 19 bases between them. This CDR3 contains 16 residues. The CDR3 DNA reads TGTGCCAGCAGCAAGAAACAGGCCGGAGACCCCTACGAGCAGTACTTC. Translated: CASSKKQAGDPYEQYF.

This chain uses TRBV30 with TRBJ2-4, with TRBD2 matching over 11 bases. Looked up from germline, CDR1 is GTSNPN and CDR2 is SVGIG (reference sequence). Unmatched junction bases numbered 11, after V lost 0 bases and J lost 1 base. The CDR3 spans 19 residues. The CDR3 DNA reads TGTGCCTGGAGTGTAAGACTAGCGGGGATACAGGGGGCCAAAAACATTCAGTACTTC. Translated: CAWSVRLAGIQGAKNIQYF.

The CDR3 spells CASSPKGGDRGTNFHYGYTF. The DNA for the CDR3 is TGCGCCAGCAGCCCCAAGGGAGGTGACAGGGGGACCAATTTTCACTATGGCTACACCTTC. The rearrangement links TRBV4-3 to TRBJ1-2, with TRBD1 matching over 9 bases. Germline lookup yields CDR1 LGHNA and CDR2 YSLEER. After removal of 4 bases from V and 3 bases from J, the junction contained 21 bases not matched to a gene. The CDR3 consists of 20 residues.

The CDR3 nucleotides are TGTGCCAGCAGCGAGGGGACAGGCTATGGCTACACCTTC. Protein sequence: CASSEGTGYGYTF. The chain combines TRBV9 with TRBJ1-2, with 8 bases identical to TRBD1. CDR3 length equals 13 residues. The germline CDR1 and CDR2 sequences are SGDLS and YYNGEE. J was trimmed by 4 bases and V by 3 bases; bases with no gene match: 2.

This chain links TRBV5-6 with TRBJ2-5; 7 bases are shared with TRBD1. The CDR3 is made up of 15 amino acids. Germline CDR1 and CDR2: SGHDT and YYEEEE. With 3 bases clipped from V and 5 bases from J, the junction kept 10 bases outside the gene matches. The CDR3 DNA reads TGTGCCAGCAGCTCGCCGACAGGGTGGAGGGAGACCCAGTACTTC. Translated, it gives CASSSPTGWRETQYF.

The J gene is TRBJ1-5, the V gene TRBV6-5; 7 bases agree with TRBD1. This CDR3 has 15 amino acids. J lost 0 bases, V lost 2 bases, and 1 base had no gene match. Germline CDR1 MNHEY, CDR2 SVGAGI. The CDR3 DNA reads as TGTGCCAGCAGTTACAGGGGGCCTAGCAATCAGCCCCAGCATTTT. It yields the protein CASSYRGPSNQPQHF.

The chain has TRBV6-1 and TRBJ1-5; D gene uncertain. The V end lost 4 bases, the J end lost 3 bases, and 7 bases lay between the germline ends. Germline lookup yields CDR1 MNHNS and CDR2 SASEGT. The CDR3 loop spans 13 amino acids. CDR3 sequence (DNA): TGTGCCAGCAGTGGAACAGTCAATCAGCCCCAGCATTTT. Its protein is CASSGTVNQPQHF.

V is TRBV6-1 and J is TRBJ2-3; TRBD2 matches at 15 bases. The CDR3 is made up of 18 amino acids. Germline assignment: CDR1 MNHNS and CDR2 SASEGT. With 2 bases clipped from V and 7 bases from J, the junction kept 10 bases outside the gene matches. In DNA form, the CDR3 reads TGTGCCAGCAGTGAAAAGGCGGGACTAGCGGGGGGCCATTATACGCAGTATTTT. This translates into CASSEKAGLAGGHYTQYF.

V gene TRBV10-1 combines with J gene TRBJ2-5; 12 bases map to TRBD1. The CDR3 is made up of 16 amino acids. V was clipped by 0 bases and J by 5 bases; unmatched bases: 4. Germline CDR1 WNHNN, CDR2 SYGVQD (reference sequence). CDR3 protein: CASSESGTGGGETQYF. The DNA for the CDR3 is TGCGCCAGCAGTGAGTCGGGGACAGGGGGCGGCGAGACCCAGTACTTC.

The chain links TRBV10-2 to TRBJ1-5; D unclear. The CDR3 is 15 amino acids. Looked up from germline, CDR1 is WSHSY and CDR2 is SAAADI. Trimming shortened V by 4 bases and J by 5 bases, and 15 bases separated the two germline ends. CDR3: CASSGRGSRDQPQHF. The CDR3 DNA reads TGCGCCAGCAGTGGGCGGGGTTCTCGGGATCAGCCCCAGCATTTT.

The V gene is TRBV27, the J gene TRBJ2-1; D gene uncertain. There are 15 residues in the CDR3. In germline, CDR1 is MNHEY, CDR2 SMNVEV (reference sequence). V lost 2 bases and J 1 base, leaving 9 bases between the germline ends. The CDR3 coding sequence is TGTGCCAGCAGTTTAATGGCGGCATCCTACAATGAGCAGTTCTTC. It is translated as CASSLMAASYNEQFF.

This sequence joins TRBV6-5 and TRBJ1-2; maybe TRBD1 (6 bases). V dropped 4 bases and J dropped 4 bases, with 19 bases sitting between them. CDR3 size: 16 residues. Germline V gene sequence: CDR1 MNHEY, CDR2 SVGAGI. For the CDR3, the DNA is TGTGCCAGCAGTTCGGTTGGGGATGGCAGGGGCTATGGCTACACCTTC. Protein product: CASSSVGDGRGYGYTF.

V usage is TRBV18 and J usage is TRBJ2-5; tentative D call: TRBD2 (6 bases). V gave up 2 bases and J gave up 7 bases, with 14 bases separating them. This CDR3 comprises 14 residues. Germline assignment: CDR1 KGHSH and CDR2 LQKENI. In nucleotides, the CDR3 is TGTGCCAGCTCACCAATCACATTCGGGGGGACCCAGTACTTC. Translated: CASSPITFGGTQYF.

The chain links TRBV10-3 to TRBJ2-7; 9 bases align to TRBD1. V lost 9 bases, J lost 1 base, and 7 bases stayed unmatched. This CDR3 comprises 14 residues. Germline V gene sequence: CDR1 ENHRY, CDR2 SYGVKD. The CDR3 loop is CAIAGGTGSYEQYF. The CDR3 DNA follows: TGTGCCATTGCCGGCGGGACAGGGTCCTACGAGCAGTACTTC.